This T cell receptor (beta chain) was captured by sequencing in a study of blood T cell repertoires in COVID-19. Overall study context: Spain, Italy and the United States supplied samples that represented acute and convalescent COVID-19. In each case, the material was cDNA or gDNA derived from T cells, B-cell-depleted T cells, or PBMCs.

Sequencing was performed with immunoSEQ multiplex PCR; in TCRdb, only in-frame clones are kept and a portion is missing. The top ten hold over 10% of the sample, which has approximately 170,000 clones, around 79% seen once. CDR1 SGHVS and CDR2 FQNEAQ come from the germline V gene. Unmatched junction bases numbered 15, after V lost 1 base and J lost 3 bases. CDR3 size: 19 residues. The origin of this receptor is a woman aged 45-65 years with acute or convalescent COVID-19. The chain recombines TRBV7-8 with TRBJ2-3; TRBD2 matches at 8 bases. Sequenced sample: peripheral blood. The CDR3 DNA sequence: TGTGCCAGCAGCTTAGGTTTTAGCGGGATACCTGGGGGGACAGATACGCAGTATTTT. Amino acids: CASSLGFSGIPGGTDTQYF.